These 17 T cell receptor beta chains originate from one sample sequenced in a study of breast tumors, draining lymph nodes, adjacent tissues. TCRdb passed the multiplex PCR reads through MiXCR, listing each CDR3 protein once. The data show around 290,000 distinct CDR3 sequences, under 35% seen once. Samples came from axillary lymph nodes draining the breast cancer. Sample: axillary lymph node tissue. The receptors originated from a female donor with breast cancer. Some clones in this sample may be carry-over from other donors' samples.

This clonotype was recorded at least ten times. The J gene is TRBJ2-3, the V gene TRBV9, with 11 nucleotides matching TRBD2. Germline assignment: CDR1 SGDLS and CDR2 YYNGEE. Losses at the gene ends were 4 bases for V and 3 bases for J; bases not matched to a gene: 10. The CDR3 is 17 amino acids. DNA of the CDR3: TGTGCCAGCAGCCTAGGGGACCTAGCGGGAGGAACAGATACGCAGTATTTT. This gives the protein CASSLGDLAGGTDTQYF.

The sample holds many counts of this clonotype. The chain couples TRBV19 to TRBJ2-3, with 9 bases aligning to TRBD1. With V trimmed by 5 bases and J by 6 bases, 9 bases remained unmatched. The CDR3 spans 15 residues. Looked up from germline, CDR1 is LNHDA and CDR2 is SQIVND (reference sequence). The CDR3 loop is CASSVPGQGMDTQYF. CDR3 DNA: TGTGCCAGTAGTGTTCCGGGACAGGGAATGGATACGCAGTATTTT.

About this clonotype: The junction departs from the called germline gene at one end, perhaps through a read error. The chain employs TRBV11-3 and TRBJ2-4; the D is unclear. Germline loops: CDR1 SGHNT, CDR2 YENEEA. CDR3 length: 13 amino acids. This CDR3 is CASSATAKTIQYF. The CDR3 nucleotides read TGTGCCAGCAGCGCCACAGCCAAAACCATTCAGTACTTC.

The count of this clonotype is one. J is TRBJ2-3 and V is TRBV18; D might be TRBD1 (5 bases). This CDR3 is built from 16 residues. Germline V gene lookup returns CDR1 KGHSH and CDR2 LQKENI. The V gene lost 4 bases and the J gene lost 1 base, with 15 bases spanning the gap. The CDR3 region is CASSRNSRVGTDTQYF. CDR3 nucleotides: TGTGCCAGCTCACGCAATTCCAGGGTCGGCACAGATACGCAGTATTTT.

This clonotype was detected ten times or more. The rearrangement links TRBV20-1 to TRBJ2-1, with a possible D match to TRBD2 (6 bases). CDR1 is DFQATT, CDR2 SNEGSKA, per germline (reference sequence). This CDR3 contains 16 residues. V shed 0 bases and J shed 4 bases, with 16 bases lying between them. CDR3 in DNA: TGCAGTGCTAGAGATCAATCCAGCGGGCCTTACAATGAGCAGTTCTTC. This sequence encodes CSARDQSSGPYNEQFF.

Here the CDR3 reads CASSWLAGYTDTQYF. The CDR3 coding sequence is TGTGCCAGCAGCTGGCTAGCGGGATACACAGATACGCAGTATTTT. The chain uses TRBV7-9 and TRBJ2-3, with 9 positions matching TRBD2. With 4 bases clipped from V and 2 bases from J, the junction kept 4 bases outside the gene matches. The germline gives CDR1 SEHNR, CDR2 FQNEAQ (reference sequence). The CDR3 extends over 15 amino acids.

The V gene is TRBV5-1, the J gene TRBJ2-2, with TRBD2 matching over 11 bases. The CDR3 spans 18 residues. Trimming cost V 5 bases and J 2 bases; bases outside gene matches: 11. CDR1 SGHRS and CDR2 YFSETQ come from the germline V gene. CDR3 sequence: CASRVASGRPGNTGELFF. The CDR3 nucleotides are TGCGCCAGCAGGGTGGCTAGCGGGAGGCCCGGTAACACCGGGGAGCTGTTTTTT.

The chain uses TRBV7-3 and TRBJ1-1; tentative D call: TRBD1 (5 bases). Trimming stripped 2 bases from V and 4 bases from J, with 11 bases between. This CDR3 is 14 amino acids long. CDR1 is SGHTA, CDR2 FQGTGA, per germline. The CDR3 nucleotides are TGTGCCAGCAGCTTAGAGGCAGGGATCACTGAAGCTTTCTTT. The encoded protein is CASSLEAGITEAFF.

This clonotype was observed at least ten times. This chain connects TRBV20-1 to TRBJ2-5; 10 nucleotides align to TRBD2. The CDR3 has 16 amino acids. The trim removed 1 base at V and 4 bases at J, leaving 9 bases unmatched. In germline, CDR1 is DFQATT, CDR2 SNEGSKA (reference sequence). In DNA form, the CDR3 reads TGCAGTGCTAGAGCGGGGGCTAGCGGGAGAACAGAGACCCAGTACTTC. It encodes CSARAGASGRTETQYF.

The rearrangement uses TRBV20-1 and TRBJ1-6, with 8 bases identical to TRBD1. Germline CDR1 is DFQATT and CDR2 is SNEGSKA (reference sequence). J lost 7 bases, V lost 0 bases, and 8 bases had no gene match. This CDR3 contains 16 residues. The CDR3 reads CSARDQDRDRNSPLHF. CDR3 coding DNA: TGCAGTGCTAGAGATCAGGACAGGGACCGCAATTCACCCCTCCACTTT.

As regards this clonotype: One base away lies a much larger clone, so this may be a sequencing read error. The rearrangement links TRBV14 to TRBJ1-4; 8 nucleotides match TRBD1. The CDR3 extends over 15 amino acids. The germline V gene encodes CDR1 SGHDN and CDR2 FVKESK. The CDR3 is CASSQGTGWGEKPFF. DNA of the CDR3: TGTGCCAGCAGCCAAGGGACAGGGTGGGGTGAAAAACCGTTTTTT.

This clonotype showed up many times. At one of its ends the junction is not consistent with the germline gene, which may arise from a read error. V gene TRBV12-3 or TRBV12-4 combines with J gene TRBJ2-3, with 8 bases fitting TRBD2. The CDR3 has 14 residues. The CDR3 region is CASSQTSGTDMQYF. CDR3 in DNA: TGTGCCAGCAGTCAAACTAGCGGAACAGATATGCAGTATTTT.

This clonotype was seen ten or more times. The gene calls are TRBV20-1 and TRBJ2-7; a weak D match, TRBD2 (5 bases). This CDR3 comprises 11 residues. Germline assignment: CDR1 DFQATT and CDR2 SNEGSKA (reference sequence). Deletions cut 5 bases from V and 3 bases from J, with 8 bases between. CDR3 bases: TGCAGTGCTCTACGGGGCTACGAGCAGTACTTC. It yields the protein CSALRGYEQYF.

Note on this clonotype: One junction end disagrees with the germline gene, perhaps due to a read error. The V and J genes are TRBV2 and TRBJ2-7; TRBD1 is a possible D gene (5 bases). This CDR3 contains 14 residues. Germline CDR1 is SNHLY and CDR2 is FYNNEI. In DNA form, the CDR3 reads TGTGCCAGCCAGGCAGGGCCCTATCCTGACGAGCGGTACTTC. This encodes CASQAGPYPDERYF.

In its sample, this clonotype was seen a few times. The V and J genes are TRBV12-3 or TRBV12-4 and TRBJ1-1; no clear D. This CDR3 comprises 13 residues. V dropped 6 bases and J dropped 6 bases, with 14 bases sitting between them. CDR3 sequence reads: CASSARLRSEAFF. Here the CDR3 DNA reads TGTGCCAGCAGCGCAAGGTTACGGTCTGAAGCTTTCTTT.

This clonotype was counted ten times or more. V usage is TRBV25-1 and J usage is TRBJ2-1; D remains unclear. CDR1 MGHDK and CDR2 SYGVNS come from the germline V gene. The CDR3 is 17 residues long. V was clipped by 3 bases and J by 0 bases, with 15 bases between them. CDR3 in DNA: TGTGCCAGCAGTGACCAACAGATTTCGAGCTCCTACAATGAGCAGTTCTTC. Its translation: CASSDQQISSSYNEQFF. Supplemented by reference TRBV25-1 and TRBJ2-1, the full variable domain reads EADIYQTPRYLVIGTGKKITLECSQTMGHDKMYWYQQDPGMELHLIHYSYGVNSTEKGDLSSESTVSRIRTEHFPLTLESARPSHTSQYLCASSDQQISSSYNEQFFGPGTRLTVL.

At least ten counts were recorded for this clonotype. V gene TRBV7-2 combines with J gene TRBJ1-5, with unresolved D. The CDR3 has 15 amino acids. Germline V gene sequence: CDR1 SGHTA, CDR2 FQGNSA. V was trimmed by 2 bases and J by 6 bases, leaving 14 bases between them. The DNA of the CDR3 is TGTGCCAGCAGCTTATTACTGGGGTCCGGTCAGCCCCAGCATTTT. Residues: CASSLLLGSGQPQHF.